The present TCR beta chain was sequenced within a study of Ad26.COV2.S vaccination and SARS-CoV-2 variants. Turning to the study itself: The study gave Ad26.COV2.S intramuscularly, once or twice 56 days apart.

To note about this clone: Its target is unknown.

Germline values: CDR1 LNHNV, CDR2 YYDKDF (reference sequence). The CDR3 totals 13 residues. The V end lost 4 bases, the J end lost 5 bases, and 12 bases lay between the germline ends. General study findings and limits: Vaccinees showed greater spike-specific TCR breadth than placebo recipients. Spike-specific CD8+ and CD4+ T cell responses reportedly showed substantial breadth after vaccination.

Sequencing used immunoSEQ multiplex PCR; TCRdb keeps in-frame clones, though not all of them. The data show over 300,000 clones, with 83% seen just once and approximately 7.8% held by the top ten. Treatment specified: around 19 received Ad26.COV2.S at low or high dose, single or two shots; about 5 received placebo; per-sample allocation not given. Day 63 after the first vaccine or placebo injection was the time point for sampling. This TCR was recovered from a person aged 18 to 65 who received the Ad26.COV2.S COVID-19 vaccine or a placebo. The starting material was peripheral blood, obtained in a trial of Ad26.COV2.S vaccine versus placebo. This chain connects TRBV15 to TRBJ2-7; D not certain. CDR3 DNA sequence: TGTGCCACCAGCATGGACGCGGATGACGAGCAGTACTTC. Translation gives CATSMDADDEQYF.